These T cell receptor beta chains were read from a single sample in a study of T cells in Graves' hyperthyroidism and ophthalmopathy. Via MiXCR, TCRdb re-called the multiplex PCR reads, giving one row per CDR3 protein. The sample contains fewer than 350,000 distinct CDR3 sequences, roughly 19% of which appear only once. The sequencing sample was made of blood. The receptors were sampled from a man in his fifties or sixties with Graves' ophthalmopathy. CDR3s include the opening cysteine and the closing phenylalanine or tryptophan. A D gene is named only where the DNA matches it firmly. Size is stated for part of the rows, as once, few or many counts, or as a class when the clone is expanded.

J gene: TRBJ2-7; clone size: many; CDR3 length: 14; V gene: TRBV20-1; D gene: TRBD2; CDR3 DNA: TGCAGTGCTCACCGGGAGGGCCAGACCTACGAGCAGTACTTC; CDR3 protein: CSAHREGQTYEQYF
J gene: TRBJ2-2; clone size: .; CDR3 length: 16; V gene: TRBV11-1; D gene: .; CDR3 DNA: TGTGCCAGCGGTTCGACGGGGGGCGTCGACACCGGGGAGCTGTTTTTT; CDR3 protein: CASGSTGGVDTGELFF
J gene: TRBJ1-1; clone size: .; CDR3 length: 15; V gene: TRBV5-5; D gene: .; CDR3 DNA: TGTGCCAGCAGCTTGGAACCCAGGGTGAACACTGAAGCTTTCTTT; CDR3 protein: CASSLEPRVNTEAFF
J gene: TRBJ2-5; clone size: .; CDR3 length: 14; V gene: TRBV28; D gene: .; CDR3 DNA: TGTGCCAGCACTCTGGGGGGGGGCCGGGAGACCCAGTACTTC; CDR3 protein: CASTLGGGRETQYF
J gene: TRBJ2-5; clone size: .; CDR3 length: 14; V gene: TRBV10-2; D gene: TRBD2; CDR3 DNA: TGCGCCACCGGGACTAGCGGGAGAGGGGAGACCCAGTACTTC; CDR3 protein: CATGTSGRGETQYF
J gene: TRBJ2-3; clone size: .; CDR3 length: 15; V gene: TRBV4-1; D gene: TRBD2; CDR3 DNA: TGCGCCAGCAGCCAAGTACTAGCGAGCACAGATACGCAGTATTTT; CDR3 protein: CASSQVLASTDTQYF
J gene: TRBJ1-1; clone size: many; CDR3 length: 15; V gene: TRBV12-3/TRBV12-4; D gene: .; CDR3 DNA: TGTGCCAGCAGTCGAACCCGGACTGGGAACACTGAAGCTTTCTTT; CDR3 protein: CASSRTRTGNTEAFF
J gene: TRBJ2-7; clone size: many; CDR3 length: 16; V gene: TRBV13; D gene: TRBD1; CDR3 DNA: TGTGCCAGCAGCTTAGACGGACAGGGGAGAGGATACGAGCAGTACTTC; CDR3 protein: CASSLDGQGRGYEQYF
J gene: TRBJ2-5; clone size: few; CDR3 length: 13; V gene: TRBV20-1; D gene: .; CDR3 DNA: TGCAGTGCTCCCGAGGGGACCCTAGAGCAAACGTACTTC; CDR3 protein: CSAPEGTLEQTYF
J gene: TRBJ1-1; clone size: many; CDR3 length: 13; V gene: TRBV3-1; D gene: .; CDR3 DNA: TGTGCCAGCAGCCCTACAGAGAACACTGAAGCTTTCTTT; CDR3 protein: CASSPTENTEAFF
J gene: TRBJ2-7; clone size: few; CDR3 length: 18; V gene: TRBV27; D gene: .; CDR3 DNA: TGTGCCAGCAGCCCCTTTCGGGCGACCTCAGTTGGCTCCTACGAGCAGTACTTC; CDR3 protein: CASSPFRATSVGSYEQYF
J gene: TRBJ2-5; clone size: many; CDR3 length: 15; V gene: TRBV20-1; D gene: .; CDR3 DNA: TGCAGTGCTAGGGTGGCGTCCGGGTTGGGAGAGACCCAGTACTTC; CDR3 protein: CSARVASGLGETQYF
J gene: TRBJ2-3; clone size: many; CDR3 length: 15; V gene: TRBV5-1; D gene: TRBD1; CDR3 DNA: TGCGCCAGCAGCTTGGACAGGGGGCTGGCAGATACGCAGTATTTT; CDR3 protein: CASSLDRGLADTQYF
J gene: TRBJ2-7; clone size: many; CDR3 length: 14; V gene: TRBV7-8; D gene: .; CDR3 DNA: TGTGCCAGCAGCGCCAGTGGAGTAAGGGACGAGCAGTACTTC; CDR3 protein: CASSASGVRDEQYF
J gene: TRBJ1-2; clone size: many; CDR3 length: 16; V gene: TRBV5-1; D gene: .; CDR3 DNA: TGCGCCAGCAGCCCATCCAGGGCCTACGCTAACTATGGCTACACCTTC; CDR3 protein: CASSPSRAYANYGYTF
J gene: TRBJ1-1; clone size: many; CDR3 length: 14; V gene: TRBV28; D gene: .; CDR3 DNA: TGTGCCAGCAGTTTAGTGACAAGGAACACTGAAGCTTTCTTT; CDR3 protein: CASSLVTRNTEAFF
J gene: TRBJ2-1; clone size: .; CDR3 length: 17; V gene: TRBV6-1; D gene: TRBD2; CDR3 DNA: TGTGCCTCAAGAGCCAGGGTCGGGGCGGGAGTGAACAATGAGCAGTTCTTC; CDR3 protein: CASRARVGAGVNNEQFF
J gene: TRBJ2-1; clone size: .; CDR3 length: 16; V gene: TRBV5-6; D gene: .; CDR3 DNA: TGTGCCAGCAGCTTCCCCCAGGGTGCTATGAGCAATGAGCAGTTCTTC; CDR3 protein: CASSFPQGAMSNEQFF
J gene: TRBJ2-1; clone size: .; CDR3 length: 21; V gene: TRBV19; D gene: TRBD2; CDR3 DNA: TGTGCCAGTAGTATAGATCCCCCTAGCGGGAGCCAAACCGCGACATCGGGTGAGCAGTTCTTC; CDR3 protein: CASSIDPPSGSQTATSGEQFF
J gene: TRBJ1-1; clone size: many; CDR3 length: 15; V gene: TRBV18; D gene: .; CDR3 DNA: TGTGCCAGCTCACCAAACAGGGCAGAAGGAACTGAAGCTTTCTTT; CDR3 protein: CASSPNRAEGTEAFF
J gene: TRBJ2-1; clone size: many; CDR3 length: 15; V gene: TRBV7-3; D gene: TRBD2; CDR3 DNA: TGTGCCAGCAGCCTTGGGGCTAGCGGGAGAAATGAGCAGTTCTTC; CDR3 protein: CASSLGASGRNEQFF
J gene: TRBJ2-2; clone size: .; CDR3 length: 15; V gene: TRBV12-3/TRBV12-4; D gene: TRBD2; CDR3 DNA: TGTGCCAGCAGATCTAGCGGGAGGGCCACCGGGGAGCTGTTTTTT; CDR3 protein: CASRSSGRATGELFF
J gene: TRBJ2-3; clone size: many; CDR3 length: 16; V gene: TRBV28; D gene: .; CDR3 DNA: TGTGCCAGCAGTTTTGGCTGGGTCCTCAACACAGATACGCAGTATTTT; CDR3 protein: CASSFGWVLNTDTQYF
J gene: TRBJ2-6; clone size: many; CDR3 length: 16; V gene: TRBV28; D gene: .; CDR3 DNA: TGTGCCAGCAGTTTTATTCATGTCTCTGGGGCCAACGTCCTGACTTTC; CDR3 protein: CASSFIHVSGANVLTF
J gene: TRBJ2-1; clone size: .; CDR3 length: 12; V gene: TRBV29-1; D gene: .; CDR3 DNA: TGCAGCGTGACCACTAGATACAATGAGCAGTTCTTC; CDR3 protein: CSVTTRYNEQFF
J gene: TRBJ2-7; clone size: many; CDR3 length: 13; V gene: TRBV6-1; D gene: .; CDR3 DNA: TGTGCCAGCAGTTTCGGCAGGGCCTACGAGCAGTACTTC; CDR3 protein: CASSFGRAYEQYF
J gene: TRBJ2-1; clone size: many; CDR3 length: 17; V gene: TRBV30; D gene: TRBD2; CDR3 DNA: TGTGCCTGGATTCCCGGACCGACTAGCGGGAGAAGAAATGAGCAGTTCTTC; CDR3 protein: CAWIPGPTSGRRNEQFF
J gene: TRBJ2-3; clone size: .; CDR3 length: 13; V gene: TRBV19; D gene: .; CDR3 DNA: TGTGCCAGTAATCCAGCGTATACAGATACGCAGTATTTT; CDR3 protein: CASNPAYTDTQYF
J gene: TRBJ2-3; clone size: many; CDR3 length: 15; V gene: TRBV7-8; D gene: TRBD2; CDR3 DNA: TGTGCCAGCAGTTTTGGGGGACTAGCTGCAGATACGCAGTATTTT; CDR3 protein: CASSFGGLAADTQYF
J gene: TRBJ1-5; clone size: many; CDR3 length: 14; V gene: TRBV28; D gene: .; CDR3 DNA: TGTGCCAGCAGTCCGGGAAGGAACAATCAGCCCCAGCATTTT; CDR3 protein: CASSPGRNNQPQHF
J gene: TRBJ2-3; clone size: many; CDR3 length: 15; V gene: TRBV9; D gene: .; CDR3 DNA: TGTGCCAGCGGTCCCCGCGGAGATGAAGCAGATACGCAGTATTTT; CDR3 protein: CASGPRGDEADTQYF
J gene: TRBJ2-7; clone size: many; CDR3 length: 14; V gene: TRBV28; D gene: TRBD1; CDR3 DNA: TGTGCCACCTTCACAGGGGGCAACCGCTACGAGCAGTACTTC; CDR3 protein: CATFTGGNRYEQYF
J gene: TRBJ2-1; clone size: many; CDR3 length: 16; V gene: TRBV10-2; D gene: .; CDR3 DNA: TGCGCCAGCAGTGATAAAGGACAGAAGACCTACAATGAGCAGTTCTTC; CDR3 protein: CASSDKGQKTYNEQFF
J gene: TRBJ2-3; clone size: few; CDR3 length: 16; V gene: TRBV6-2/TRBV6-3; D gene: TRBD2; CDR3 DNA: TGTGCCAGCAGTTACCGGTCCACGGGGGGGGGGGATACGCAGTATTTT; CDR3 protein: CASSYRSTGGGDTQYF
J gene: TRBJ2-1; clone size: many; CDR3 length: 15; V gene: TRBV3-1; D gene: .; CDR3 DNA: TGTGCCAGCAGCCAGGGGGGGGCTATGGGGAATGAGCAGTTCTTC; CDR3 protein: CASSQGGAMGNEQFF
J gene: TRBJ1-4; clone size: .; CDR3 length: 20; V gene: TRBV7-2; D gene: .; CDR3 DNA: TGTGCCAGCAGCTTAGATCCCTTAGCGGGTCGGAACACCGGCGGGATGGGACTGTTTTTT; CDR3 protein: CASSLDPLAGRNTGGMGLFF
J gene: TRBJ2-7; clone size: .; CDR3 length: 15; V gene: TRBV15; D gene: .; CDR3 DNA: TGTGCCACTCAGCAGAGCACACAGCTTTCCTACGAGCAGTACTTC; CDR3 protein: CATQQSTQLSYEQYF
J gene: TRBJ1-3; clone size: many; CDR3 length: 15; V gene: TRBV3-1; D gene: .; CDR3 DNA: TGTGCCAGCAGCCAAGAGGCCATTACCGGAAACACCATATATTTT; CDR3 protein: CASSQEAITGNTIYF
J gene: TRBJ2-5; clone size: few; CDR3 length: 13; V gene: TRBV10-3; D gene: TRBD1; CDR3 DNA: TGTGCCATCATGAGTACAGGGGGAGAGACCCAGTACTTC; CDR3 protein: CAIMSTGGETQYF
J gene: TRBJ1-5; clone size: .; CDR3 length: 16; V gene: TRBV28; D gene: .; CDR3 DNA: TGTGCCAGCAGTTTAAGTGGAGGGTTTAGCAATCAGCCCCAGCATTTT; CDR3 protein: CASSLSGGFSNQPQHF
J gene: TRBJ1-5; clone size: many; CDR3 length: 14; V gene: TRBV2; D gene: .; CDR3 DNA: TGTGCCAGCAGTGAAGAAAGGGGTATACAGCCCCAGCATTTT; CDR3 protein: CASSEERGIQPQHF
J gene: TRBJ2-6; clone size: few; CDR3 length: 18; V gene: TRBV9; D gene: TRBD1; CDR3 DNA: TGTGCCAGCAGCGCCAACCGGGACAGGGCCTCTGGGGCCAACGTCCTGACTTTC; CDR3 protein: CASSANRDRASGANVLTF
J gene: TRBJ2-5; clone size: many; CDR3 length: 14; V gene: TRBV7-2; D gene: .; CDR3 DNA: TGTGCCAGCAGCTTAAGGCAGGGGAGGGAGACCCAGTACTTC; CDR3 protein: CASSLRQGRETQYF
J gene: TRBJ2-3; clone size: .; CDR3 length: 16; V gene: TRBV9; D gene: TRBD2; CDR3 DNA: TGTGCCAGCAGCGTCTCCGGGACTAGGGGGGGAGATACGCAGTATTTT; CDR3 protein: CASSVSGTRGGDTQYF
J gene: TRBJ2-7; clone size: many; CDR3 length: 14; V gene: TRBV7-3; D gene: TRBD2; CDR3 DNA: TGTGCCAGCAGCTTAGCGGGAGGGCCGACCGAGCAGTACTTC; CDR3 protein: CASSLAGGPTEQYF